A selection of T cell receptor beta chains follows, all from one sample in a study of Ad26.COV2.S vaccination and SARS-CoV-2 variants. The assay was immunoSEQ multiplex PCR, and TCRdb's table has in-frame clones only and misses some. The table has roughly 100,000 clones, less than 85% seen once; the top ten hold around 15%. Here the sequenced sample was peripheral blood, taken after recovery from COVID-19. The receptors derive from a human donor who had recovered from COVID-19. The CDR3 runs from the conserved cysteine through the conserved F or W. Each record gives: V gene, D gene, J gene, clone size, CDR3 protein, CDR3 DNA. The D gene is left open where the match is weak. Only some rows state a clone size, as once, few, many or a class for expanded clones.

TRBV12-5,-,TRBJ2-3,-,CASGLGDRDADTQYF,TGTGCTAGTGGTTTGGGGGACCGGGATGCAGATACGCAGTATTTT
TRBV6-1,-,TRBJ2-5,-,CASSYGGQETQYF,TGTGCCAGCAGCTACGGGGGACAAGAGACCCAGTACTTC
TRBV6-2/TRBV6-3,-,TRBJ1-5,-,CASSFEPGNQPQHF,TGTGCCAGCAGTTTCGAGCCAGGCAATCAGCCCCAGCATTTT
TRBV7-3,TRBD1,TRBJ2-2,-,CASSRGPNTGELFF,TGTGCCAGCAGCAGGGGGCCGAACACCGGGGAGCTGTTTTTT
TRBV19,TRBD1,TRBJ1-2,-,CASSTRDRPPMGYTF,TGTGCCAGTAGTACTAGGGACAGGCCTCCCATGGGCTACACCTTC
TRBV6-5,-,TRBJ1-1,-,CASRNGETAPGSF,TGTGCCAGCAGGAATGGAGAGACAGCGCCCGGCAGCTTT
TRBV19,-,TRBJ1-4,once,CASSINGNEKLFF,TGTGCCAGTAGTATAAACGGTAATGAAAAACTGTTTTTT
TRBV7-3,-,TRBJ1-2,-,CASSLVPEHGYTF,TGTGCCAGCAGCTTAGTCCCTGAGCATGGCTACACCTTC
TRBV30,TRBD2,TRBJ2-7,-,CAWSPGLGYYEQYF,TGTGCCTGGAGCCCGGGACTAGGCTACTACGAGCAGTACTTC
TRBV28,-,TRBJ1-6,-,CASRYIYNSPLHF,TGTGCCAGCAGATATATATATAATTCACCCCTCCACTTT
TRBV9,TRBD1,TRBJ1-6,-,CASSVNDRGPSPLHF,TGTGCCAGCAGCGTAAACGACAGGGGGCCCTCCCCCCTCCACTTT
TRBV7-9,-,TRBJ1-1,-,CAGGERNTEAFF,TGTGCCGGGGGGGAAAGGAACACTGAAGCTTTCTTT
TRBV3-1/TRBV3-2,-,TRBJ2-1,-,CASSQGPNNEQFF,TGTGCCAGCAGCCAAGGCCCGAACAATGAGCAGTTCTTC
TRBV4-1,-,TRBJ1-2,-,CASSQGIGILNYGYTF,TGCGCCAGCAGCCAAGGCATCGGGATTTTAAACTATGGCTACACCTTC
TRBV12-5,-,TRBJ1-1,-,CASGLVSGTEAFF,TGTGCTAGTGGTTTGGTAAGCGGCACTGAAGCTTTCTTT
TRBV21-1,-,TRBJ1-2,many,CASSARVYGYTF,TGTGCCAGCAGCGCTCGAGTCTATGGCTACACCTTC
TRBV11-2,-,TRBJ1-1,-,CASSLPRAGTEAFF,TGTGCCAGCAGCCTTCCCCGGGCCGGCACTGAAGCTTTCTTT
TRBV13,TRBD2,TRBJ2-3,-,CASSTRTSGESTDTQYF,TGTGCCAGCAGCACCAGGACTAGCGGGGAATCCACAGATACGCAGTATTTT
TRBV19,-,TRBJ2-5,-,CASSRGYEETQYF,TGTGCCAGTAGCAGGGGATACGAAGAGACCCAGTACTTC
TRBV5-4,TRBD2,TRBJ2-1,-,CASSLRSTGTSGGNEQFF,TGTGCCAGCAGCTTAAGGTCTACCGGGACTAGCGGGGGAAATGAGCAGTTCTTC
TRBV2,-,TRBJ1-3,-,CASSEDRGSGNTIYF,TGTGCCAGCAGTGAAGACAGAGGCTCTGGAAACACCATATATTTT
TRBV2,-,TRBJ2-7,-,CASISDHGRPSYEQYF,TGTGCCAGCATTTCAGACCATGGCAGACCCTCCTACGAGCAGTACTTC
TRBV5-1,-,TRBJ1-1,-,CASSTEGDWSTEAFF,TGCGCCAGCAGCACGGAAGGAGACTGGAGCACTGAAGCTTTCTTT
TRBV19,-,TRBJ2-1,-,CASRPGLRSYNEQFF,TGTGCCAGTAGACCGGGACTCCGCTCCTACAATGAGCAGTTCTTC
TRBV27,TRBD2,TRBJ2-1,-,CASSLFLAGGSNEQFF,TGTGCCAGCAGTTTATTTCTAGCGGGGGGGTCCAATGAGCAGTTCTTC
TRBV11-2,TRBD2,TRBJ2-1,-,CASSLSGLAGGPDEQFF,TGTGCCAGCAGCTTAAGCGGACTAGCGGGGGGGCCGGATGAGCAGTTCTTC
TRBV28,TRBD1,TRBJ2-7,-,CASSSNPGTGRGDEQYF,TGTGCCAGCAGTTCCAACCCCGGGACAGGTAGGGGAGACGAGCAGTACTTC
TRBV6-5,-,TRBJ1-1,-,CASSWRGAVVTEAFF,TGTGCCAGCAGTTGGAGGGGTGCGGTCGTCACTGAAGCTTTCTTT
TRBV18,TRBD1,TRBJ2-1,once,CASSLRDQGDEQFF,TGTGCCAGCTCACTTAGGGACCAGGGGGATGAGCAGTTCTTC
TRBV5-1,-,TRBJ2-3,-,CASSLAFLTVSTDTQYF,TGCGCCAGCAGCTTGGCCTTCTTGACAGTAAGCACAGATACGCAGTATTTT
TRBV7-6,-,TRBJ2-2,-,CASSLAGELFF,TGTGCCAGCAGCTTAGCCGGGGAGCTGTTTTTT
TRBV30,TRBD1,TRBJ1-4,-,CAWDGTGNEKLFF,TGTGCCTGGGACGGGACAGGGAATGAAAAACTGTTTTTT
TRBV29-1,TRBD1,TRBJ1-1,-,CSVGTVEAFF,TGCAGCGTCGGGACAGTTGAAGCTTTCTTT
TRBV9,-,TRBJ2-3,-,CASSVGSGGVTDTQYF,TGTGCCAGCAGCGTAGGATCGGGGGGCGTCACAGATACGCAGTATTTT
TRBV5-1,-,TRBJ2-2,few,CASSPSGHNTGELFF,TGCGCCAGCAGCCCCTCGGGACACAACACCGGGGAGCTGTTTTTT
TRBV19,TRBD2,TRBJ2-2,-,CASRTGIAGNTGELFF,TGTGCCAGTAGGACCGGGATAGCGGGGAACACCGGGGAGCTGTTTTTT
TRBV5-1,-,TRBJ2-1,-,CASSPMGQGYEQFF,TGCGCCAGCAGCCCCATGGGGCAGGGGTATGAGCAGTTCTTC
TRBV4-3,TRBD1,TRBJ1-6,-,CASSQDRVGDRNSPLHF,TGCGCCAGCAGCCAAGATCGTGTAGGGGACAGGAATTCACCCCTCCACTTT
TRBV5-5,-,TRBJ2-7,-,CASSFPGGRYEQYF,TGTGCCAGCAGCTTTCCCGGGGGCCGGTACGAGCAGTACTTC
TRBV4-1,-,TRBJ1-2,few,CASSQAGGYTF,TGCGCCAGCAGCCAAGCTGGGGGCTACACCTTC
TRBV4-1,-,TRBJ2-1,-,CASSQPPTEANYNEQFF,TGCGCCAGCAGCCAACCCCCGACAGAGGCTAACTACAATGAGCAGTTCTTC
TRBV7-2,-,TRBJ2-7,-,CASSGVESSYEQYF,TGTGCCAGCAGCGGGGTGGAAAGCTCCTACGAGCAGTACTTC
TRBV28,-,TRBJ1-2,once,CASSGQHANYGYTF,TGTGCCAGCAGCGGACAGCACGCAAACTATGGCTACACCTTC
TRBV14,-,TRBJ2-1,-,CASSQTGVNSYNEQFF,TGTGCCAGCAGTCAGACCGGGGTCAATTCCTACAATGAGCAGTTCTTC
TRBV28,-,TRBJ2-7,-,CASSLGAGGLLLGQYF,TGTGCCAGCAGTTTAGGGGCCGGGGGGCTTTTATTAGGGCAGTACTTC
TRBV28,TRBD1,TRBJ2-2,-,CASSLATGGTGELFF,TGTGCCAGCAGTTTGGCAACAGGGGGGACCGGGGAGCTGTTTTTT
TRBV11-2,TRBD1,TRBJ1-4,-,CASSEGDRTNEKLFF,TGTGCCAGCAGCGAGGGGGACAGGACTAACGAAAAACTGTTTTTT
TRBV4-1,TRBD1,TRBJ2-7,-,CASSQVFTGQTYEQYF,TGCGCCAGCAGCCAAGTCTTCACGGGACAGACCTACGAGCAGTACTTC
TRBV19,TRBD2,TRBJ2-3,-,CASSARWGLAATDTQYF,TGTGCCAGTAGTGCCCGGTGGGGACTAGCGGCCACAGATACGCAGTATTTT
TRBV4-2,-,TRBJ1-3,-,CASSLPDGEENTIYF,TGTGCCAGCAGCCTTCCGGACGGAGAGGAAAACACCATATATTTT